This T cell receptor (beta chain) was found in a study of cytomegalovirus exposure and HLA in healthy donors. In the PCR, 60 Vbeta and 13 Jbeta primers were used. Profiling relied on immunoSEQ multiplex PCR, and the TCRdb table lists in-frame clones only, not all of them. The sample includes roughly 200,000 clones, about four fifths of them seen just once. Study-wide results and limits: Despite most TCR sequences being rare, some public TCRs occurred in many donors. Earlier analysis yielded a pattern in which most TCR beta V segments were productive about 90% or about 30% of the time.

As concerns this clone: The antigen is undetermined.

This TCR was sampled from a woman aged 18-35 years in good health and CMV-seronegative. Specimen: PBMCs.

The CDR3 spells CASSPGTSGRLSYEQYF. CDR3 nucleotides: TGTGCCAGCAGCCCCGGGACTAGCGGGAGATTGTCCTACGAGCAGTACTTC. The rearrangement uses TRBV7-2 and TRBJ2-7, with 14 bases fitting TRBD2. CDR3 size: 17 residues. Germline V lookup: CDR1 SGHTA, CDR2 FQGNSA. J gave up 1 base and V 5 bases, and 7 bases lay outside the gene matches.